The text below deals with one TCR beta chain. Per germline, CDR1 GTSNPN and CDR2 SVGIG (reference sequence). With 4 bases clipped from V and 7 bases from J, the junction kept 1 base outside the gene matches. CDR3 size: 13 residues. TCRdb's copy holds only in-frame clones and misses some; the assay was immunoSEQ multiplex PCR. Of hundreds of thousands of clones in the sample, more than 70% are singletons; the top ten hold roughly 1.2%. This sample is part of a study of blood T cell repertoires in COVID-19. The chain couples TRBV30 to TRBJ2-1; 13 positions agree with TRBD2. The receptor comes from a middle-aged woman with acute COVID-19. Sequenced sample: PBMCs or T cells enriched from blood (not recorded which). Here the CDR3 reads CAWTGLAGNEQFF. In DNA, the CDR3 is TGTGCCTGGACGGGACTAGCGGGAAATGAGCAGTTCTTC.